This T cell receptor beta chain is from a study of shared clonotypes between healthy human individuals (dated by TCRdb to about 2020). A note on the overall study: A couple of women and a few men aged 18 to 49 years were included in the cohort. For each donor, three plates each were used for CD4 naive and CD4 memory, two plates were used for CD8 naive, and one plate was used for CD8 memory. To estimate repertoire size and how much clonotypes are shared between individuals, the study performed deep sequencing of blood TCR repertoires from roughly five healthy adults. Libraries were prepared and TCR repertoires were sequenced by different laboratories using diverse techniques, in order to increase sequencing depth and limit assay-specific biases. Between about 0.85 and 10 billion PBMCs per donor were obtained by leukapheresis. The full study reports these points: Compared with non-shared clonotypes, clonotypes shared by all four sorted-subset donors had higher generation probabilities. Sharing across four donors was observed for about 4.8% of naive CD4, about 4% of naive CD8, 2% to 2.5% of memory CD4, and around 0.44% of memory CD8 clonotypes. Rarefaction of sorted-subset datasets indicated incomplete sequencing despite the large sequencing depth. The genetic and exposure-history diversity represented was limited by the small number of donors. Pairwise subsampling indicated that sequencing depth was expected to affect the degree of clonotype sharing among donors. Only blood was sampled, and tissue TCR repertoires likely differ from those in blood. Naive subsets generally had larger estimated clonotype richness than memory subsets.

Using the deep immunoSEQ assay, TCR CDR3 regions were amplified from genomic DNA by multiplex PCR. Extracted genomic DNA from each cell subset was distributed evenly across all wells of several immunoSEQ 96-well plates, and each plate was treated as a replicate. For sorted subsets, approximately 200 ng of genomic DNA, equivalent to roughly 30,000 T cell genomes, went into each replicate PCR. Purified libraries were quantified with a Qubit 3.0 fluorometer, sized on a Bioanalyzer 2100, and re-quantified with the KAPA Library Quantification kit. Each immunoSEQ 96-well plate was sequenced on its own single-read 150-cycle Illumina NextSeq 550 flow cell. From the authors' description of their analysis: Because only junctional sequences without quality scores were contained in the immunoSEQ output, filtering matching that applied to full-length reads could not be performed. To assign V/J genes and CDR3, sequences were annotated using PyIR, a Python wrapper for IgBLAST v1.9, with IMGT germline references. Reads were filtered out if the reads had weak V/J assignments (E-value above 1e-6), no CDR3, stop codons, out-of-frame junctions, or ambiguous translated residues. V3J clonotypes were defined as sequences sharing an identical inferred V gene, J gene, and CDR3 amino acid sequence. The percentage overlap between two repertoires was calculated by dividing the number of shared unique clonotypes by the size of the smaller repertoire. RTK rarefaction, the Chao1 estimator, and Recon v2.1 estimates of unobserved clonotypes were used to assess repertoire richness. Generation probabilities were computed with OLGA for all TCRbeta clonotypes obtained by the gDNA method from several donors. The table comes from immuneACCESS by way of TCRdb, which keeps in-frame sequences with V and J called. Part of the clones is missing from these tables; in studies checked, under half for an unresolved V gene and the rest for unknown reasons. That table supplies the V and J calls and clone size; D and trimming were determined from the DNA. Recorded for this sample are roughly 2,500,000 clones; 90% to 95% of them occurred a single time. Together, the top ten hold 0.36% of the sample.

Donors were healthy HIV-negative adults with no recently reported acute infections or vaccinations. All donors were Caucasian adults living in Nashville, Tennessee, USA. CD4+ T cells were enriched by magnetic negative selection, after which naive cells were positively selected on CD45RA and the negative fraction was taken as the memory subset. Blood was obtained by leukapheresis, after which PBMCs were separated by Ficoll-Histopaque density gradient centrifugation and cryopreserved in liquid nitrogen vapor phase. Purity and quantity of every magnetically sorted T cell population were checked by analytical flow cytometry. Genomic DNA was isolated from every sorted fraction and measured by UV absorbance on a Nanodrop 2000c. About this clone itself: Its antigen remains undetermined. Per-nucleotide qualities are absent, and no much larger clonotype sits a single base away.

The CDR3 runs 13 amino acids, cysteine and phenylalanine included. Just CDR3 DNA is preserved here, 39 bases in frame from base 1. Sequences SQVTM (CDR1) and ANQGSEA (CDR2) are obtained from the germline V gene. Cut back by 8 bases and 6 bases, the V and J ends lie 17 bases apart. This receptor chain uses TRBV29-1 and TRBJ2-1; perhaps TRBD1 is the D gene, with 5 bases matching. The sequence derives from a man younger than 35 in good health. Some clones in this sample may be carry-over from other donors' samples. The specimen sequenced was naive CD4+ T cells from PBMCs. The cell subset or site label on this specimen signifies: CD45RA+ positively selected. The DNA is TGCAGCCCTATACTCACAGGACGCAATGAGCAGTTCTTC. This is translated as CSPILTGRNEQFF.